This T cell receptor (beta chain) is from a study of PD-1 blockade in classical Hodgkin lymphoma. Using immunoSEQ multiplex PCR, the repertoire was profiled, and TCRdb retains in-frame clones only, with some absent. This sample has approximately 12,000 clones, with around 84% found just once. All trial patients relapsed after autologous stem cell transplantation. Trimming removed 5 bases from V and 3 bases from J, with 27 bases in between. Germline values: CDR1 SGHDT, CDR2 YYEEEE. This CDR3 contains 18 residues. This material consisted of peripheral blood mononuclear cells (PBMCs), taken at baseline. The genes are TRBV5-6 and TRBJ2-7, with unresolved D. This TCR was sampled from a human donor with classical Hodgkin lymphoma. The chain's CDR3 is CASSFGPIQQGWNYEQYF. The CDR3, as DNA: TGTGCCAGCAGTTTCGGACCTATACAACAAGGGTGGAACTACGAGCAGTACTTC.